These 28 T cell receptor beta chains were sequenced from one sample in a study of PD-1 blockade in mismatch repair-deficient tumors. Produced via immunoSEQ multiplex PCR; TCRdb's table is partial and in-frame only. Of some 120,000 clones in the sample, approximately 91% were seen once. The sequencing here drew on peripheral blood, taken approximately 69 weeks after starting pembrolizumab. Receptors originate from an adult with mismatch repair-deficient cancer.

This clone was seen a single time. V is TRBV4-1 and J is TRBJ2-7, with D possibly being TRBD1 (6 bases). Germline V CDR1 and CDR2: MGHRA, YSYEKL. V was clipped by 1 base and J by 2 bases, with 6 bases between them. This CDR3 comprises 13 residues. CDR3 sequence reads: CASSQGDTYEQYF. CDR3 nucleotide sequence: TGCGCCAGCAGCCAAGGGGACACCTACGAGCAGTACTTC.

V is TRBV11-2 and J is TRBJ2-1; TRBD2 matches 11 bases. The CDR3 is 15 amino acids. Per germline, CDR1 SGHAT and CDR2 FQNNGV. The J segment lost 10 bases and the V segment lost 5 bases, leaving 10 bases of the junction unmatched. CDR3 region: CASSPTSGSPREQFF. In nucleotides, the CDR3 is TGTGCCAGCAGCCCAACTAGCGGGAGCCCTCGGGAGCAGTTCTTC.

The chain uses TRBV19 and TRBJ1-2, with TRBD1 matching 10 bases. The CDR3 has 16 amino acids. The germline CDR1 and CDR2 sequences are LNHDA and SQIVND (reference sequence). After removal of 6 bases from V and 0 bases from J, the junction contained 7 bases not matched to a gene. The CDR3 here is CASRGGGQGANYGYTF. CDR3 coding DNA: TGTGCCAGTAGAGGAGGTGGACAGGGGGCTAACTATGGCTACACCTTC.

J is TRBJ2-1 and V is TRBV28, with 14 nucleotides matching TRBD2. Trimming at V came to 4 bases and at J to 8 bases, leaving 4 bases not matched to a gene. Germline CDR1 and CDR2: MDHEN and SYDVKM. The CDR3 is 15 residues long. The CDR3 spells CASSSPGLAGDEQFF. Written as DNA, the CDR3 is TGTGCCAGCAGTTCTCCGGGACTAGCGGGAGATGAGCAGTTCTTC.

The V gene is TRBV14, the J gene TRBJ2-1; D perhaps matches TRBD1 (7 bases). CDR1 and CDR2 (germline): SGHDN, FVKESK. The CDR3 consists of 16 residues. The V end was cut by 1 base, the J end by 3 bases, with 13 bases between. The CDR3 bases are TGTGCCAGCAGCCAAGTTGGCCAGGGGGGCTACAATGAGCAGTTCTTC. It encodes CASSQVGQGGYNEQFF.

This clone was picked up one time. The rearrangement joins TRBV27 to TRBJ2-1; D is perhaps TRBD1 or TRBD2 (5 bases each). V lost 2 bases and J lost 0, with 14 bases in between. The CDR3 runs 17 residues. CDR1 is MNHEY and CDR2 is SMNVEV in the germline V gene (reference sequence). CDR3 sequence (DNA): TGTGCCAGCAGTTTACGGGGCCGTGGAATCTCCTACAATGAGCAGTTCTTC. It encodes CASSLRGRGISYNEQFF.

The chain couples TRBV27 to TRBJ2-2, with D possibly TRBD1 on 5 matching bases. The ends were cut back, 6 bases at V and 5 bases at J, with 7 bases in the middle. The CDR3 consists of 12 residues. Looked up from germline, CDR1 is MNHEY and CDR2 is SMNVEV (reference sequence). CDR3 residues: CASRTVTGELFF. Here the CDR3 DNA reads TGTGCCAGCAGGACAGTGACCGGGGAGCTGTTTTTT.

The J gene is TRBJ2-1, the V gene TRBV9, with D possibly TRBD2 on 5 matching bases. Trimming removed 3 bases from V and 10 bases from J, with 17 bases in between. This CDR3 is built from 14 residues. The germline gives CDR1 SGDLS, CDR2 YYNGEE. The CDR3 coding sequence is TGTGCCAGCAGCGACCGGGCCCCAGGAGGAGAGCAGTTCTTC. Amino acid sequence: CASSDRAPGGEQFF.

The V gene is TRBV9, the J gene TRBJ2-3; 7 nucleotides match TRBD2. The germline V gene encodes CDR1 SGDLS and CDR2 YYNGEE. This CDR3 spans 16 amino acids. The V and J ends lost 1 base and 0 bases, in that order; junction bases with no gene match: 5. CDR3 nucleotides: TGTGCCAGCAGCGTACCTTATAGCGGGAGCACAGATACGCAGTATTTT. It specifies CASSVPYSGSTDTQYF.

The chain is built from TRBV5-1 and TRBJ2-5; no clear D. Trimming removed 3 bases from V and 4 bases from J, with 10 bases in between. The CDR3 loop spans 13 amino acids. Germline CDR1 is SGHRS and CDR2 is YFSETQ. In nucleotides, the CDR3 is TGCGCCAGCAGCTATGGAACCGGAGAGACCCAGTACTTC. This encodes CASSYGTGETQYF. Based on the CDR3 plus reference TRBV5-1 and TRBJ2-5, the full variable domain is KAGVTQTPRYLIKTRGQQVTLSCSPISGHRSVSWYQQTPGQGLQFLFEYFSETQRNKGNFPGRFSGRQFSNSRSEMNVSTLELGDSALYLCASSYGTGETQYFGPGTRLLVL.

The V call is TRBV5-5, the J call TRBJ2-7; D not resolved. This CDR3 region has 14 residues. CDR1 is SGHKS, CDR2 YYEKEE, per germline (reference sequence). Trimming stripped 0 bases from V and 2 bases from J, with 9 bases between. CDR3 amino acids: CASSLVIYPYEQYF. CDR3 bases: TGTGCCAGCAGCTTGGTTATATACCCCTACGAGCAGTACTTC.

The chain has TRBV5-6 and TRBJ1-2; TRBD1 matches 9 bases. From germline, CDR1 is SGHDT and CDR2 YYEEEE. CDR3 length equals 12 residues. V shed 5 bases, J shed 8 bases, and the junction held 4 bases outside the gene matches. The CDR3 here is CASRRTGEGYTF. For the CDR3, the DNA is TGTGCCAGCAGACGGACAGGGGAAGGCTACACCTTC.

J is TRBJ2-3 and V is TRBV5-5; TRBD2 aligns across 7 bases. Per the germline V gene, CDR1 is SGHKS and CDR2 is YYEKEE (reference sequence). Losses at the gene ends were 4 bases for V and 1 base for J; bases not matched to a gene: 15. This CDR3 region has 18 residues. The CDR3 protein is CASSQVSWGGLGTDTQYF. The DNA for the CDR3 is TGTGCCAGCAGCCAAGTGTCTTGGGGAGGGCTGGGCACAGATACGCAGTATTTT.

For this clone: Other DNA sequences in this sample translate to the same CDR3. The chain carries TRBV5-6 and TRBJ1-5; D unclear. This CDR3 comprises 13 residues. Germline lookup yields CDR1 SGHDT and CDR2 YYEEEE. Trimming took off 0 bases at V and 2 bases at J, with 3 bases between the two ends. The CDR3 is CASSLAGNQPQHF. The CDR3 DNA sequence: TGTGCCAGCAGCTTGGCCGGCAATCAGCCCCAGCATTTT.

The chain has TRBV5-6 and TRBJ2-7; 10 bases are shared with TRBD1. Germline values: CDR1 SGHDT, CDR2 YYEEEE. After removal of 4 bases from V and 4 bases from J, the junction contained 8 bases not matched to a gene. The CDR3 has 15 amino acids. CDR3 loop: CASSVRTGGWYEQYF. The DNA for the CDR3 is TGTGCCAGCAGCGTGCGGACAGGGGGGTGGTACGAGCAGTACTTC.

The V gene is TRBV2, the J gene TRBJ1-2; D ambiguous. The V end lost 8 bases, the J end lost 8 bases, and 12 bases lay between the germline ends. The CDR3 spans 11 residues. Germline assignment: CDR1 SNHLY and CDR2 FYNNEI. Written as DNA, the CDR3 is TGTGCCAGCCAAGGGCAGGACGGCTACACCTTC. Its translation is CASQGQDGYTF. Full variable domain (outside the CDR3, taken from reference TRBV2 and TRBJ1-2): EPEVTQTPSHQVTQMGQEVILRCVPISNHLYFYWYRQILGQKVEFLVSFYNNEISEKSEIFDDQFSVERPDGSNFTLKIRSTKLEDSAMYFCASQGQDGYTFGSGTRLTVV.

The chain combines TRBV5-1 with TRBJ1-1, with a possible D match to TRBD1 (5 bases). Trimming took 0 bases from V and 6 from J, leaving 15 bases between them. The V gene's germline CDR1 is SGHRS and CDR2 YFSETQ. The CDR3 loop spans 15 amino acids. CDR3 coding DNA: TGCGCCAGCAGCTTGGGACAGTTAAAGATAGCTGAAGCTTTCTTT. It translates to CASSLGQLKIAEAFF.

The CDR3 reads CASSIGDGAPEQYF. The CDR3 bases are TGTGCCAGTAGTATAGGGGACGGAGCCCCTGAGCAGTACTTC. The chain couples TRBV19 to TRBJ2-7; either TRBD1 or TRBD2 may supply D (5 bases each). There are 14 residues in the CDR3. Deletions cut 1 base from V and 7 bases from J, with 14 bases between. Looked up from germline, CDR1 is LNHDA and CDR2 is SQIVND (reference sequence). Full variable domain (outside the CDR3, taken from reference TRBV19 and TRBJ2-7): DGGITQSPKYLFRKEGQNVTLSCEQNLNHDAMYWYRQDPGQGLRLIYYSQIVNDFQKGDIAEGYSVSREKKESFPLTVTSAQKNPTAFYLCASSIGDGAPEQYFGPGTRLTVT.

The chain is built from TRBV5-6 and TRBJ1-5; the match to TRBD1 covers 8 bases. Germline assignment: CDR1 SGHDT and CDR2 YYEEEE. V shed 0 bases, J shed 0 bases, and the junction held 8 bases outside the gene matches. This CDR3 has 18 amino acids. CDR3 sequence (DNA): TGTGCCAGCAGCTTGGCAGGACAGGGACTATATAGCAATCAGCCCCAGCATTTT. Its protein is CASSLAGQGLYSNQPQHF.

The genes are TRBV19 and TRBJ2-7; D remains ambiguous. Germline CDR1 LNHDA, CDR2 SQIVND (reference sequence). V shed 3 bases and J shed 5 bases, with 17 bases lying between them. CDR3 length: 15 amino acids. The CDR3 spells CASSITGPGRNEQYF. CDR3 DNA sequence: TGTGCCAGTAGTATTACGGGCCCGGGTAGAAACGAGCAGTACTTC.

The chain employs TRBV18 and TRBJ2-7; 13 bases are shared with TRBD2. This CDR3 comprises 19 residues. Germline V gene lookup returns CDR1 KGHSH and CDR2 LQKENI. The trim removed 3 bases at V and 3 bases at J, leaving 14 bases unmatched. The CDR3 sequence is CASSPGTSGTESVYYEQYF. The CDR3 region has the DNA TGTGCCAGCTCACCGGGGACTAGCGGGACCGAGTCGGTATACTACGAGCAGTACTTC.

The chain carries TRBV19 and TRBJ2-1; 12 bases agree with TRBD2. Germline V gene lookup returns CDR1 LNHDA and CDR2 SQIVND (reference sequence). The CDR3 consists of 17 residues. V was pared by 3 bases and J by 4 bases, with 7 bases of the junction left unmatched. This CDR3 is CASSIDTGLAGYNEQFF. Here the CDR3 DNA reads TGTGCCAGTAGTATCGACACAGGACTAGCGGGGTACAATGAGCAGTTCTTC.

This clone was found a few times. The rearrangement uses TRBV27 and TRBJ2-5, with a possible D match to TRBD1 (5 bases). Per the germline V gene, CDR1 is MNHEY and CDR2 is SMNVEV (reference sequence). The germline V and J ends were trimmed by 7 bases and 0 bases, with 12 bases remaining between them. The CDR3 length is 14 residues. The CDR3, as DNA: TGTGCCAGCATAAGGGGCAGTCACCAAGAGACCCAGTACTTC. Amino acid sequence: CASIRGSHQETQYF.

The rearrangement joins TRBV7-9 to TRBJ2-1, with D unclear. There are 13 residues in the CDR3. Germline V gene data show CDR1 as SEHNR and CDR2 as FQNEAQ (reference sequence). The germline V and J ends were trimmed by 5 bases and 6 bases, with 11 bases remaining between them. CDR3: CASSMGMSNEQFF. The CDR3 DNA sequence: TGTGCCAGCAGCATGGGGATGTCCAATGAGCAGTTCTTC.

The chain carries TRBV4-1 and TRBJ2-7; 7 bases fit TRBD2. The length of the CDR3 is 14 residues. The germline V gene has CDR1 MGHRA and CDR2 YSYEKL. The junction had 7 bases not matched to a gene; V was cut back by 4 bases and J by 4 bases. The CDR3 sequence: CASSPSGVGYEQYF. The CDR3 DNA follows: TGCGCCAGCAGCCCAAGCGGGGTGGGGTACGAGCAGTACTTC.

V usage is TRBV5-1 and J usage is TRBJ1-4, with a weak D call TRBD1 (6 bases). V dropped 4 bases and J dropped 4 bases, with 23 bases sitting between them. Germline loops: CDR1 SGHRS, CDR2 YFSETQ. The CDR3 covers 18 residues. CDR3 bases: TGCGCCAGCAGCATGGCCGGGACACCAACTCAGAGTAATGAAAAACTGTTTTTT. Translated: CASSMAGTPTQSNEKLFF.

CDR3 DNA: TGTGCCAGCAGCTATGGGGGAGGTAACACCGGGGAGCTGTTTTTT. Translation: CASSYGGGNTGELFF. V and J are TRBV11-2 and TRBJ2-2; maybe TRBD2 (6 bases). The germline V gene has CDR1 SGHAT and CDR2 FQNNGV. Trimming pared 4 bases from V and 2 bases from J, leaving 11 bases between. This CDR3 has 15 residues.

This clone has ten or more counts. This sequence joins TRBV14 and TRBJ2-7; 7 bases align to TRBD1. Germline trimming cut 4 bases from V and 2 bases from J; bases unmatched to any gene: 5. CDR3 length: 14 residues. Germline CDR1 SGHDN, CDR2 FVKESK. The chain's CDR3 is CASSPHRGPYEQYF. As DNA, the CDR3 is TGTGCCAGCAGCCCCCACAGGGGTCCCTACGAGCAGTACTTC. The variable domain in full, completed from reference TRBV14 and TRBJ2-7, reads EAGVTQFPSHSVIEKGQTVTLRCDPISGHDNLYWYRRVMGKEIKFLLHFVKESKQDESGMPNNRFLAERTGGTYSTLKVQPAELEDSGVYFCASSPHRGPYEQYFGPGTRLTVT.